The source of this T cell receptor beta chain is a study of control samples from healthy donors and cancer patients. This CDR3 spans 15 amino acids. The germline gives CDR1 SGDLS, CDR2 YYNGEE. V lost 4 bases and J lost 5, with 16 bases in between. Assay: immunoSEQ multiplex PCR; the TCRdb copy retains only in-frame clones and omits some. The sample includes nearly 200,000 clones, approximately 90% seen only once; the top ten take approximately 2%. This clonotype originated in a young man in good health. Sequenced input: blood. The chain has TRBV9 and TRBJ1-5; possibly TRBD1 for D (5 bases). This chain's CDR3 is CASSKAGQGYQPQHF. Written as DNA, the CDR3 is TGTGCCAGCAGCAAAGCGGGGCAGGGATATCAGCCCCAGCATTTT. The full variable domain, rest sourced from reference TRBV9 and TRBJ1-5, is DSGVTQTPKHLITATGQRVTLRCSPRSGDLSVYWYQQSLDQGLQFLIQYYNGEERAKGNILERFSAQQFPDLHSELNLSSLELGDSALYFCASSKAGQGYQPQHFGDGTRLSIL.